The following is a T cell receptor (beta chain) sequence with its context. The germline V gene has CDR1 SGHVS and CDR2 FQNEAQ. CDR3 length: 15 residues. The V and J ends lost 7 bases and 8 bases respectively, with 20 bases between them. Here immunoSEQ multiplex PCR was the method, and the copy in TCRdb shows in-frame clones only, minus some. The sample yields about 83,000 clones, roughly 90% seen once. This entry is derived from a study of blood T cell repertoires in COVID-19. Study context: Whether acute or convalescent, the COVID-19 samples came from the United States, Italy and Spain. PBMCs, B-cell-depleted T cells, or T cells provided the cDNA or gDNA that made up the material.

The sample taken for sequencing was peripheral blood. This clonotype was obtained from a woman in her fifties or sixties with active or convalescent COVID-19. The chain joins TRBV7-8 to TRBJ1-4; D may be TRBD1 (5 bases). In DNA form, the CDR3 reads TGTGCCAGCACTCTTACGGCAGGGCTTTTCGAAAAACTGTTTTTT. Its translation: CASTLTAGLFEKLFF.